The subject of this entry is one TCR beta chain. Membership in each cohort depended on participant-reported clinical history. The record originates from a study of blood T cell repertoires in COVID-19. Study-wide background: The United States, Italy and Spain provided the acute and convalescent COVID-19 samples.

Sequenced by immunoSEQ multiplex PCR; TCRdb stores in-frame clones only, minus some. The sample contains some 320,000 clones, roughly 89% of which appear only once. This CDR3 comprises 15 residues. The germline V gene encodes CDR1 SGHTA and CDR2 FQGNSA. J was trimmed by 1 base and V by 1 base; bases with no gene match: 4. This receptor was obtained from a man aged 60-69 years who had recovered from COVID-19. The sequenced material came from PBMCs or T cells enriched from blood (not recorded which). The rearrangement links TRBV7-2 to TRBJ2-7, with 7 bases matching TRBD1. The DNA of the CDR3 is TGTGCCAGCAGCTTAGACGGGACAGTTTCCTACGAGCAGTACTTC. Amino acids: CASSLDGTVSYEQYF.